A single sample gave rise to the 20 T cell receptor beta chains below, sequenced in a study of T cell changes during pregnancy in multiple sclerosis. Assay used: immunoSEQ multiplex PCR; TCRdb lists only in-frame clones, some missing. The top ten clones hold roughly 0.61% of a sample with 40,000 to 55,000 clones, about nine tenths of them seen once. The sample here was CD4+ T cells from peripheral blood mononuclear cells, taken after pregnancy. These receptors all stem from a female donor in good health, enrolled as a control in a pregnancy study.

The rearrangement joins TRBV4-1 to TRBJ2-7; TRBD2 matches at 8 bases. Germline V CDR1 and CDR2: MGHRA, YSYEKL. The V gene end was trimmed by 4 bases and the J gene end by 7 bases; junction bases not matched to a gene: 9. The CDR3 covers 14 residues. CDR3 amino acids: CASSPVSGVQEQYF. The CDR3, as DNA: TGCGCCAGCAGCCCCGTTAGCGGGGTGCAAGAGCAGTACTTC.

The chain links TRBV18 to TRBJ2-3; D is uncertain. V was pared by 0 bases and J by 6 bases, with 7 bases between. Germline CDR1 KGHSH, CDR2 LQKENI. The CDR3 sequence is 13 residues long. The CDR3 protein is CASSPPTLDTQYF. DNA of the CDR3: TGTGCCAGCTCACCACCGACTCTGGATACGCAGTATTTT.

The CDR3 reads CASSARSGGAGNEQFF. The DNA of the CDR3 is TGTGCCAGCAGCGCCCGATCCGGGGGGGCCGGCAATGAGCAGTTCTTC. J is TRBJ2-1 and V is TRBV9, with 8 positions matching TRBD2. In germline, CDR1 is SGDLS, CDR2 YYNGEE. CDR3 size: 16 residues. V trimming: 3 bases; J trimming: 6 bases; junction bases outside the gene matches: 11.

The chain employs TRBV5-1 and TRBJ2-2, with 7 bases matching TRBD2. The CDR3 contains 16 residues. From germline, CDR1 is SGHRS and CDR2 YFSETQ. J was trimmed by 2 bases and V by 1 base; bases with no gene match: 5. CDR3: CASSLLASGNTGELFF. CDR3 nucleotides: TGCGCCAGCAGCTTGCTGGCTAGCGGTAACACCGGGGAGCTGTTTTTT.

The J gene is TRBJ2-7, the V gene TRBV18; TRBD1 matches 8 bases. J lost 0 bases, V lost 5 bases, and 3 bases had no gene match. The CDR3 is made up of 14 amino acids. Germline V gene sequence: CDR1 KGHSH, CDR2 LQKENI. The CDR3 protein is CASSGTGVSYEQYF. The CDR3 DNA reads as TGTGCCAGCTCAGGGACAGGCGTCTCCTACGAGCAGTACTTC.

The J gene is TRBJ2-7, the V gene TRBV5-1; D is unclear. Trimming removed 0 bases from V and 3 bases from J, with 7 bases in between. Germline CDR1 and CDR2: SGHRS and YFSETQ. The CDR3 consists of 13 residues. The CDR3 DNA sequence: TGCGCCAGCAGCTTGGAACACCTCTACGAGCAGTACTTC. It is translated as CASSLEHLYEQYF. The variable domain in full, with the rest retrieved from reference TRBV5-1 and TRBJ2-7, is KAGVTQTPRYLIKTRGQQVTLSCSPISGHRSVSWYQQTPGQGLQFLFEYFSETQRNKGNFPGRFSGRQFSNSRSEMNVSTLELGDSALYLCASSLEHLYEQYFGPGTRLTVT.

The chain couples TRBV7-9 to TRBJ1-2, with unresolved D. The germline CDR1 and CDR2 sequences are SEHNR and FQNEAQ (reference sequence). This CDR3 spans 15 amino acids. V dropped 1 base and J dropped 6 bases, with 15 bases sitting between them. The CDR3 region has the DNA TGTGCCAGCAGCTTAGGGGAGAACTGGTATGATGGCTACACCTTC. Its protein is CASSLGENWYDGYTF. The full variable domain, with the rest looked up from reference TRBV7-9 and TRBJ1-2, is DTGVSQNPRHKITKRGQNVTFRCDPISEHNRLYWYRQTLGQGPEFLTYFQNEAQLEKSRLLSDRFSAERPKGSFSTLEIQRTEQGDSAMYLCASSLGENWYDGYTFGSGTRLTVV.

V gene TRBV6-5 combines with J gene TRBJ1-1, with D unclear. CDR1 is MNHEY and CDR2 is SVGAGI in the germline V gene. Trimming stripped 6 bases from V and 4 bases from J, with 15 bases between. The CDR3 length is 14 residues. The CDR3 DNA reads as TGTGCCAGCAGCAAGTCCGGGGTAGGCACTGAAGCTTTCTTT. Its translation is CASSKSGVGTEAFF.

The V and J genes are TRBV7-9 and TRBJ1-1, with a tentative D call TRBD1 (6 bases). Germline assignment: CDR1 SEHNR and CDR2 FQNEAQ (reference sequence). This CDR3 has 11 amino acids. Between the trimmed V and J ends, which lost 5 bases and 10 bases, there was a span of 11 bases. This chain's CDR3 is CASSQGGRAFF. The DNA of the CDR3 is TGTGCCAGCAGCCAAGGGGGTAGAGCTTTCTTT. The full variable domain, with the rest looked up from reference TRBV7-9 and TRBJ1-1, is DTGVSQNPRHKITKRGQNVTFRCDPISEHNRLYWYRQTLGQGPEFLTYFQNEAQLEKSRLLSDRFSAERPKGSFSTLEIQRTEQGDSAMYLCASSQGGRAFFGQGTRLTVV.

The CDR3 reads CASSPPGGEDYGYTF. CDR3 nucleotides: TGTGCCAGCTCACCACCGGGGGGAGAGGACTATGGCTACACCTTC. This rearrangement joins TRBV18 to TRBJ1-2; D is possibly TRBD1 (5 bases). Trimming cost V 0 bases and J 3 bases, with 11 bases left between them. This CDR3 is 15 amino acids long. Germline V gives CDR1 KGHSH, CDR2 LQKENI.

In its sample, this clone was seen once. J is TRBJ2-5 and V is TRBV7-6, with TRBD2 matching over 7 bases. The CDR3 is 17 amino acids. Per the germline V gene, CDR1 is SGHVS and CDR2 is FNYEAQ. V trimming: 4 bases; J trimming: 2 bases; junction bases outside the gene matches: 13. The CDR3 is CASSSLPGLAAQETQYF. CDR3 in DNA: TGTGCCAGCAGCTCCCTCCCCGGTCTAGCGGCGCAAGAGACCCAGTACTTC.

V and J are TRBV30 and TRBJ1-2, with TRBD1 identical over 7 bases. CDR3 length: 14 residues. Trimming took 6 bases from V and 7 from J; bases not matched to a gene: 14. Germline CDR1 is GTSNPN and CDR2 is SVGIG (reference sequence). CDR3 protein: CACYETGKDIGYTF. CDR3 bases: TGTGCCTGTTACGAGACAGGGAAAGATATTGGCTACACCTTC.

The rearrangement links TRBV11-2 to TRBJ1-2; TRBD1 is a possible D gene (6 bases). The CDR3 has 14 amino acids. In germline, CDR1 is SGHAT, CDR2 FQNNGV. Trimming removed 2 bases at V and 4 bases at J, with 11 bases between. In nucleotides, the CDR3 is TGTGCCAGCAGCTTACCAGGACAGCTCTATGGCTACACCTTC. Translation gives CASSLPGQLYGYTF.

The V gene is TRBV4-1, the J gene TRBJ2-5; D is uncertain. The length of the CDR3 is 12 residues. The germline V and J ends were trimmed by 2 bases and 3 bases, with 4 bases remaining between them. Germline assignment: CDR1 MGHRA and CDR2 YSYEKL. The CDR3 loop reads CASSQTKETQYF. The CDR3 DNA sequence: TGCGCCAGCAGCCAAACTAAAGAGACCCAGTACTTC.

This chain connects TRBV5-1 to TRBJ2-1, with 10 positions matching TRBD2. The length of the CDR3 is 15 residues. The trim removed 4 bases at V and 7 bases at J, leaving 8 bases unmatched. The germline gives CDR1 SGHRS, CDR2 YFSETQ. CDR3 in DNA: TGCGCCAGCAGCCGGACGGTAGCGGGGGGAAATGAGCAGTTCTTC. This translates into CASSRTVAGGNEQFF. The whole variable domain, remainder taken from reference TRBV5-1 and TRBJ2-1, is KAGVTQTPRYLIKTRGQQVTLSCSPISGHRSVSWYQQTPGQGLQFLFEYFSETQRNKGNFPGRFSGRQFSNSRSEMNVSTLELGDSALYLCASSRTVAGGNEQFFGPGTRLTVL.

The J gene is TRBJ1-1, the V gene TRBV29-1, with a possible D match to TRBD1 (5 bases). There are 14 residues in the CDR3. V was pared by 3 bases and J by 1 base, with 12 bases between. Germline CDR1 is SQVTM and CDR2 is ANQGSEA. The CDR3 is CSVERRGGNTEAFF. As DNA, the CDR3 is TGCAGCGTTGAGAGGAGGGGAGGGAACACTGAAGCTTTCTTT. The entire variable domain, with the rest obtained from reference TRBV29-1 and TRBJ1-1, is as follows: SAVISQKPSRDICQRGTSLTIQCQVDSQVTMMFWYRQQPGQSLTLIATANQGSEATYESGFVIDKFPISRPNLTFSTLTVSNMSPEDSSIYLCSVERRGGNTEAFFGQGTRLTVV.

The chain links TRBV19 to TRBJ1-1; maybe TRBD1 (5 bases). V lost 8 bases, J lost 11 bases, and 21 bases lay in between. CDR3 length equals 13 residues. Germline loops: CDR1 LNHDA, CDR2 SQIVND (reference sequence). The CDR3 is CASQGFEPLSAFF. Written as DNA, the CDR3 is TGTGCCAGTCAGGGTTTTGAGCCCCTTTCGGCTTTCTTT.

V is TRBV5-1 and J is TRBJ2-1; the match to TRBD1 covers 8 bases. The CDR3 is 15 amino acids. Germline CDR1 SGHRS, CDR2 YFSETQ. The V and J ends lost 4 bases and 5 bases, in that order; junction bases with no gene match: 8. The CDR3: CASSLFRDRNNEQFF. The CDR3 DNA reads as TGCGCCAGCAGCCTTTTCCGGGACAGGAACAATGAGCAGTTCTTC.

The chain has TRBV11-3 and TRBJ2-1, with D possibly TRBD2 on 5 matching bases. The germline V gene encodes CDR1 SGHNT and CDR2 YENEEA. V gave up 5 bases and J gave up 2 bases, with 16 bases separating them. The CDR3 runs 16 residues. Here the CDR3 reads CASSPGGAAAYNEQFF. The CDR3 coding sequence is TGTGCCAGCAGCCCCGGAGGAGCGGCCGCCTACAATGAGCAGTTCTTC.

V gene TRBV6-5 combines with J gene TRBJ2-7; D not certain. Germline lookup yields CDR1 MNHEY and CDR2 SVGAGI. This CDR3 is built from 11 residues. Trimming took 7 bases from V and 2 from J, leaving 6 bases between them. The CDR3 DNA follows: TGTGCCAGCACTAGTACCTACGAGCAGTACTTC. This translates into CASTSTYEQYF.